This TCR beta chain was found in a study of blood T cell repertoires in COVID-19. Study background: COVID-19 samples collected from the United States, Italy and Spain covered acute and convalescent phases.

Trimming stripped 3 bases from V and 4 bases from J, with 21 bases between. This CDR3 spans 16 amino acids. The germline V gene has CDR1 GTSNPN and CDR2 SVGIG (reference sequence). The study assigned cohorts using participant-reported clinical history. The assay was immunoSEQ multiplex PCR, and TCRdb's table has in-frame clones only and misses some. Of around 200,000 clones in the sample, more than 80% were seen once. V and J are TRBV30 and TRBJ1-2, with no clear D. Sequencing was carried out using PBMCs or T cells enriched from blood (not recorded which). The sequence derives from a man aged 40-50 years who had recovered from COVID-19. The CDR3 loop reads CAWRSLGGESPYGYTF. The CDR3 DNA reads TGTGCCTGGAGGTCCCTCGGCGGTGAGTCCCCCTATGGCTACACCTTC.